This T cell receptor beta chain is from a study of post-analysis software for immune sequencing data. Study details: Relapsing-remitting, secondary progressive and progressive-relapsing forms made up the multiple sclerosis disease courses. General study findings and limits: Strong co-clustering by F measure linked samples that shared a preparation batch. About five TRBV segments were more frequent in patients than controls; TRBV5-6, TRBV5-1 and TRBV20-1 belonged to this group. When compared against controls, multiple sclerosis patients showed significantly lower normalized Chao1 diversity.

In its sample, this clonotype was seen a few times. The antigen is unknown. Sequencing libraries made from TCR beta cDNA carried unique molecular identifiers. T cells, roughly 0.95 to 10 million of them, yielded around 460,000 cDNA molecules. MiXCR was run by TCRdb on the PCR reads, yielding one entry per CDR3 protein. The data contain roughly 600,000 distinct CDR3 sequences, roughly 46% of them seen just once; the ten biggest clones take up 1.7%. The CDR3 consists of 15 residues. Germline V gives CDR1 MNHNS, CDR2 SASEGT. With 7 bases clipped from V and 2 bases from J, the junction kept 11 bases outside the gene matches.

This sequence was found in a girl aged 10-17 years with multiple sclerosis. The specimen sequenced was blood. The chain recombines TRBV6-1 with TRBJ2-7, with 7 positions matching TRBD2. Written as DNA, the CDR3 is TGTGCCAGCACCGAGGGCGCGGGAGTCACCTACGAGCAGTACTTC. This encodes CASTEGAGVTYEQYF.